This T cell receptor (beta chain) was retrieved from a study of cytomegalovirus exposure and HLA in healthy donors. Study-wide background: The same platform used for the 666 first-cohort repertoires was also used for the 120 or so validation repertoires, as a later analysis reported. Study results and caveats: That first-cohort TCR clusters tended to co-occur in the 95 to 150 validation repertoires was found in a later analysis. Reportedly, diagnosis of cytomegalovirus status by the classifier showed high specificity and sensitivity.

As to this clone: Its specificity is not known.

Clones were sequenced by immunoSEQ multiplex PCR, and TCRdb holds only the in-frame ones, with some missing. The table has hundreds of thousands of clones, roughly 84% seen once. Trimming took off 0 bases at V and 2 bases at J, with 21 bases between the two ends. Looked up from germline, CDR1 is SGHRS and CDR2 is YFSETQ. This CDR3 comprises 18 residues. The chain recombines TRBV5-1 with TRBJ2-7; D perhaps matches TRBD1 (5 bases). This clonotype was obtained from a woman in her late teens or twenties in good health and CMV-seropositive. Material for sequencing was PBMCs. The CDR3 coding sequence is TGCGCCAGCAGCTTGGAATATGTAGGGGTAGGGTCTCCCTACGAGCAGTACTTC. It yields the protein CASSLEYVGVGSPYEQYF.